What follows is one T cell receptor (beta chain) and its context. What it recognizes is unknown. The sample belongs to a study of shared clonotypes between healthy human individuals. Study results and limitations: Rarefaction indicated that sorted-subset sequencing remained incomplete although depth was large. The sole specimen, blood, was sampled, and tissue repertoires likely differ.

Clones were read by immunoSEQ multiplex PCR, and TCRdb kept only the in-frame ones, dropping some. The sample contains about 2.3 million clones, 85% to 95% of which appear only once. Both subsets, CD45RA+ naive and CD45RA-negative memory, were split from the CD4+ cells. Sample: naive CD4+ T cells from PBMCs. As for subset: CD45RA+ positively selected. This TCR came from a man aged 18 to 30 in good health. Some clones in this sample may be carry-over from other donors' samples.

CDR3 in DNA: TGTGCCAGCAGCTCCCGGACAGTCCTCAACACCATATATTTT. This gives the protein CASSSRTVLNTIYF. The chain uses TRBV7-9 and TRBJ1-3, with a weak D call TRBD1 (6 bases). This CDR3 has 14 residues. V shed 4 bases and J shed 7 bases, with 14 bases lying between them. From germline, CDR1 is SEHNR and CDR2 FQNEAQ (reference sequence).